A selection of T cell receptor beta chains follows, all from one sample in a study of blood T cell repertoires in COVID-19. Clones were sequenced by immunoSEQ multiplex PCR, and TCRdb holds only the in-frame ones, with some missing. Counted here are 330,000 or so clones, around nine tenths occurring once; the ten biggest clones make up roughly 3.9%. Material: peripheral blood. These receptor sequences come from a woman aged 55-75 years with COVID-19, enrolled during active disease. CDR3s leave out the opening cysteine and the closing phenylalanine or tryptophan.

V | length | CDR3
TRBV2 | 12 | ASSVLGGNTEAF
TRBV29-1 | 11 | SVGQGGNYGYT
TRBV3-1/TRBV3-2 | 13 | ASSQDLNLRETQY
TRBV3-1/TRBV3-2 | 13 | ASSHPRQGGNTIY
TRBV5-1 | 10 | ASSLGPSGAF
TRBV27 | 12 | ASRTLGGVYGYT
TRBV2 | 12 | ASSPTSGGIEQY
TRBV6-5 | 12 | ASSQEDRDTEQF
TRBV5-1 | 12 | ASSLPGQGIEQY
TRBV19 | 14 | ASSIVGALGGQPQH
TRBV5-6 | 12 | ASTGGDGSYEQY
TRBV5-6 | 13 | ASSLYDSRRNTIY
TRBV27 | 11 | ASMVVGGTEAF
TRBV18 | 11 | ASSLLQGTEAF
TRBV29-1 | 13 | SVEDRGTQLNEQF
TRBV18 | 15 | ASTKAGGLSNTGELF
TRBV5-4 | 12 | ASSFVSVPGELF
TRBV25-1 | 11 | ASRPQGVGEAF
TRBV5-4 | 12 | ASSQNSPGDTIY
TRBV11-3 | 15 | ASSWTTGTGDTGELF
TRBV7-3 | 15 | ASSSHTSGGPTGELF
TRBV2 | 12 | ASSHDEGAGEAF
TRBV5-1 | 11 | ASLRDANTEAF
TRBV30 | 13 | AWRIWPGTGNTIY
TRBV5-8 | 15 | ASSSTGVRMLNTEAF
TRBV15 | 13 | ATSGRQGPNTEAF
TRBV5-1 | 12 | ASSLTATNEKLF
TRBV6-6 | 13 | ASKQRDRGGEKLF
TRBV6-5 | 12 | ASTAGQSHQPQH
TRBV5-1 | 13 | ASSGTRGGNTEAF
TRBV2 | 8 | ASSRGTIY
TRBV7-2 | 12 | ASSFAREDYGYT
TRBV5-1 | 12 | ASSSTSGGFPQY
TRBV2 | 14 | ASNSFPGSTTGELF
TRBV5-1 | 12 | ASSLGTRGEKLF
TRBV19 | 13 | ASSAGQGDSYGYT
TRBV9 | 14 | ASSLLTLQGRRGYT
TRBV6-6 | 10 | ASSHRAGELF
TRBV7-9 | 7 | AITGELF
TRBV7-2 | 12 | ASSLERGPMEQY
TRBV28 | 12 | ASSLWTGRYGYT
TRBV27 | 13 | ASSFVRGRLLGYT
TRBV2 | 13 | ASSPEGQFNQPQH